The 9 T cell receptor beta chains below all came from one sample that was sequenced in a study of regulatory T cells in long-lasting Graves disease. Library construction for TCR beta used iRepertoire HTBI primers and Arm-PCR of CDR3 regions. TCRdb processed the multiplex PCR reads anew with MiXCR; each CDR3 protein has one entry. Altogether some 500,000 distinct CDR3 sequences are present, about 16% being singletons, with the ten largest covering approximately 25%. The time point denotes: newly diagnosed GD, antithyroid drugs for less than 3 months. With RNA extracted from PBMCs as input, the TCR library was made. The same sample was also studied in work on T cells in Graves' hyperthyroidism and ophthalmopathy.

This sample comprised peripheral blood mononuclear cells (PBMCs), obtained at new diagnosis, from a patient treated with antithyroid drugs. The receptor set was obtained from a woman aged 40-60 years with Graves disease.

This clonotype was counted ten times or more. V and J are TRBV13 and TRBJ1-4, with TRBD1 identical over 9 bases. Germline CDR1 reads PRHDT; CDR2 reads FYEKMQ (reference sequence). The CDR3 loop spans 15 amino acids. V lost 4 bases to trimming and J lost 6 bases; unmatched junction nucleotides: 6. CDR3 nucleotide sequence: TGTGCCAGCAGCTCACGGGACAGGGACCATGAAAAACTGTTTTTT. Translated, it gives CASSSRDRDHEKLFF. The variable domain in full, completed from reference TRBV13 and TRBJ1-4, reads AAGVIQSPRHLIKEKRETATLKCYPIPRHDTVYWYQQGPGQDPQFLISFYEKMQSDKGSIPDRFSAQQFSDYHSELNMSSLELGDSALYFCASSSRDRDHEKLFFGSGTQLSVL.

This clonotype was picked up many times. This chain joins TRBV6-1 and TRBJ2-4; 8 bases agree with TRBD1. After removal of 6 bases from V and 6 bases from J, the junction contained 4 bases not matched to a gene. The CDR3 consists of 13 residues. Germline assignment: CDR1 MNHNS and CDR2 SASEGT. The CDR3 coding sequence is TGTGCCAGCAGGAGGACAGGGATAAACATTCAGTACTTC. This encodes CASRRTGINIQYF.

This clonotype was picked up many times. The chain uses TRBV6-1 and TRBJ1-3, with D perhaps matching TRBD1 (6 bases). The CDR3 loop spans 17 amino acids. Trimming shortened V by 6 bases and J by 0 bases, and 18 bases separated the two germline ends. The germline V gene encodes CDR1 MNHNS and CDR2 SASEGT. The CDR3 is CASRDPPGGHSGNTIYF. The CDR3 DNA follows: TGTGCCAGCAGAGACCCGCCGGGGGGGCACTCTGGAAACACCATATATTTT.

This clonotype has at least ten counts. V gene TRBV29-1 combines with J gene TRBJ2-5; TRBD1 is a possible D gene (5 bases). The CDR3 extends over 11 amino acids. Germline V gene data show CDR1 as SQVTM and CDR2 as ANQGSEA. Trimming shortened V by 4 bases and J by 2 bases, and 5 bases separated the two germline ends. The CDR3 DNA is TGCAGCGTTGGACAGCAAGAGACCCAGTACTTC. It codes for CSVGQQETQYF.

This clonotype was counted many times. This chain connects TRBV28 to TRBJ1-6; D ambiguous. Germline loops: CDR1 MDHEN, CDR2 SYDVKM. V lost 4 bases and J lost 0, with 7 bases in between. The CDR3 has 15 amino acids. This chain's CDR3 is CASSYQSSYNSPLHF. The DNA for the CDR3 is TGTGCCAGCAGTTACCAGAGCTCCTATAATTCACCCCTCCACTTT.

This clonotype has a count of ten or more. The chain couples TRBV27 to TRBJ2-7; 8 nucleotides agree with TRBD1. Germline V gene data show CDR1 as MNHEY and CDR2 as SMNVEV (reference sequence). Losses at the gene ends were 5 bases for V and 3 bases for J; bases not matched to a gene: 9. The CDR3 loop spans 15 amino acids. The CDR3 nucleotides are TGTGCCAGCAGTCCCTCGGGACAGGTCCGCTACGAGCAGTACTTC. Its protein is CASSPSGQVRYEQYF.

In this sample, this clonotype turned up a few times. The chain is built from TRBV6-1 and TRBJ2-3, with a possible D match to TRBD2 (6 bases). The CDR3 consists of 11 residues. Germline V gives CDR1 MNHNS, CDR2 SASEGT. V dropped 7 bases and J dropped 11 bases, with 13 bases sitting between them. The CDR3 reads CASTEKGLQYF. CDR3 DNA: TGTGCCAGCACCGAGAAGGGACTGCAGTATTTT.

This clonotype was picked up a small number of times. This chain links TRBV7-9 with TRBJ1-6; the match to TRBD1 covers 7 bases. Germline loops: CDR1 SEHNR, CDR2 FQNEAQ (reference sequence). This CDR3 spans 14 amino acids. With 5 bases clipped from V and 9 bases from J, the junction kept 7 bases outside the gene matches. The CDR3 DNA follows: TGTGCCAGCAGCCTTACGACAGGGCCTTCACCCCTCCACTTT. The encoded protein is CASSLTTGPSPLHF.

There are many counts of this clonotype. The rearrangement uses TRBV18 and TRBJ1-6; D not certain. The CDR3 covers 15 residues. V dropped 3 bases and J dropped 13 bases, with 19 bases sitting between them. Germline CDR1 is KGHSH and CDR2 is LQKENI. Here the CDR3 reads CASSPNEGVTSPLHF. As DNA, the CDR3 is TGTGCCAGCTCACCGAACGAGGGAGTTACCTCGCCCCTCCACTTT.